Listed below are T cell receptor beta chains from one sample, sequenced in a study of PD-L1 blockade in urothelial cancer. Using immunoSEQ multiplex PCR, the repertoire was profiled, and TCRdb retains in-frame clones only, with some absent. Seen here are under 90,000 clones, more than 85% observed once, and the top ten hold 8.5% to 9.5%. Source: PBMCs, taken around atezolizumab (anti-PD-L1) treatment. These receptors all come from a man between 60 and 75 years old with urothelial cancer. CDR3s include the opening cysteine and the closing phenylalanine or tryptophan. Each record gives: V gene, CDR3 length, J gene, D gene, clone size, CDR3 DNA, CDR3 protein. D genes are given only for firm matches. For some rows the clone size is stated as once, few or many, or as a class when expanded; others skip it.

TRBV27,16,TRBJ1-5,.,.,TGTGCCAGCAGTCCCGTCGGACAGTTGCCAAATCAGCCCCAGCATTTT,CASSPVGQLPNQPQHF
TRBV20-1,11,TRBJ2-3,TRBD2,.,TGCAGTGCTACCTTTAGCGGGGGGTGGTATTTT,CSATFSGGWYF
TRBV30,16,TRBJ2-7,.,.,TGTGCCTGGAGTGTACTTAGGGGCCGCAGGGCCTACGAGCAGTACTTC,CAWSVLRGRRAYEQYF
TRBV6-6,15,TRBJ2-7,.,.,TGTGCCAGCAGTTACTCGGGCGGGTACTCCTACGAGCAGTACTTC,CASSYSGGYSYEQYF
TRBV25-1,14,TRBJ1-2,.,.,TGTGCCAGCAGTGAATATACGACTCTTACTGGCTACACCTTC,CASSEYTTLTGYTF
TRBV7-3,16,TRBJ2-3,TRBD1,.,TGTGCCAGCAGCTTATCCGGGACAGGGGGTTTATATACGCAGTATTTT,CASSLSGTGGLYTQYF
TRBV30,15,TRBJ2-2,TRBD2,.,TGTGCCTGGAGTGTTAGCGGGGTTAGCACCGGGGAGCTGTTTTTT,CAWSVSGVSTGELFF
TRBV7-3,18,TRBJ2-2,TRBD1,.,TGTGCCAGCAGCTTAATCCCCGCCGGGACAGAAAAATCCGGGGAGCTGTTTTTT,CASSLIPAGTEKSGELFF
TRBV29-1,13,TRBJ1-1,.,few,TGCAGCGTTGATTGGGGGGGGGACACTGAAGCTTTCTTT,CSVDWGGDTEAFF
TRBV19,16,TRBJ2-2,TRBD1,.,TGTGCCAGTAGTTTATGGACAGGGGGCGCGGTCGGGGAGCTGTTTTTT,CASSLWTGGAVGELFF
TRBV5-1,20,TRBJ2-7,TRBD2,.,TGCGCCAGCAGCGCATCCCCGGGACTAGCGGGGGCGGCGTATAATTACGAGCAGTACTTC,CASSASPGLAGAAYNYEQYF
TRBV5-5,14,TRBJ1-5,TRBD1,.,TGTGCCAGCAGCCCGGGACAGGGAAATCAGCCCCAGCATTTT,CASSPGQGNQPQHF
TRBV11-2,14,TRBJ2-3,.,.,TGTGCCAGCAGCCCCTCGGGGAGAACAGATACGCAGTATTTT,CASSPSGRTDTQYF
TRBV28,16,TRBJ2-1,TRBD1,once,TGTGCCAGCAGTACAGCCGGGACAGCGGATAACAATGAGCAGTTCTTC,CASSTAGTADNNEQFF
TRBV5-6,15,TRBJ1-4,TRBD1,.,TGTGCCAGCAGCTTCCTTACAGGGGGCCAGGAAAAACTGTTTTTT,CASSFLTGGQEKLFF
TRBV5-6,11,TRBJ2-2,.,.,TGTGCCAGCAGTCGCGGGGGGGAGCTGTTTTTT,CASSRGGELFF
TRBV29-1,15,TRBJ2-3,.,.,TGCAGCGTTGAAGGGTACAGGGACCTCACAGATACGCAGTATTTT,CSVEGYRDLTDTQYF
TRBV19,12,TRBJ1-1,.,.,TGTGCCAGCGGCGGTCTTCGGACTGAAGCTTTCTTT,CASGGLRTEAFF
TRBV4-3,16,TRBJ2-1,TRBD1,.,TGCGCCAGCAGCCAAGAAAACAGGGGCGCCTACAATGAGCAGTTCTTC,CASSQENRGAYNEQFF
TRBV7-9,15,TRBJ2-5,TRBD1,.,TGTGCCAGCAGCCGGGACAGGGGGCACCAAGAGACCCAGTACTTC,CASSRDRGHQETQYF
TRBV10-2,15,TRBJ2-3,TRBD2,.,TGCGCCAGTGGACTAGCGGGGAACCCCACAGATACGCAGTATTTT,CASGLAGNPTDTQYF
TRBV19,15,TRBJ2-7,TRBD2,.,TGTGCCAGTAGTATTTACCGCGGGAGCTCCTACGAGCAGTACTTC,CASSIYRGSSYEQYF
TRBV29-1,10,TRBJ2-1,.,once,TGCAGCGTTGTAGTGAATGAGCAGTTCTTC,CSVVVNEQFF
TRBV2,12,TRBJ2-7,.,medium-sized,TGTGCCAGCAGTGGACGGGTCTACGAGCAGTACTTC,CASSGRVYEQYF
TRBV5-1,15,TRBJ2-5,.,.,TGCGCCAGCAGTTTTACCGGGACAATGCAAGAGACCCAGTACTTC,CASSFTGTMQETQYF
TRBV18,15,TRBJ2-1,TRBD2,.,TGTGCCAGCTCACCACGGCAGCGGGAGTCGAATGAGCAGTTCTTC,CASSPRQRESNEQFF
TRBV5-4,15,TRBJ1-4,.,.,TGTGCCAGCAGCTGGGGGGGGACTTCAGATGAAAAACTGTTTTTT,CASSWGGTSDEKLFF
TRBV7-2,13,TRBJ2-7,.,.,TGTGCCAGCAGCAGACAGGCCCTCTACGAGCAGTACTTC,CASSRQALYEQYF
TRBV25-1,14,TRBJ2-1,TRBD2,once,TGTGCCAGCAGGCCAGCGGGAAATAGGAATGAGCAGTTCTTC,CASRPAGNRNEQFF
TRBV4-3,14,TRBJ1-2,.,.,TGCGCCAGCAGCCAAAACAAACAGTCGTATGGCTACACCTTC,CASSQNKQSYGYTF
TRBV6-6,14,TRBJ2-7,.,.,TGTGCCAGCAGTTACGCCGATACTGTCTACGAGCAGTACTTC,CASSYADTVYEQYF
TRBV19,14,TRBJ1-2,.,.,TGTGCCAGTAGTATTGGCCCGGCAGGTCCTGGCTACACCTTC,CASSIGPAGPGYTF
TRBV18,14,TRBJ2-3,.,.,TGTGCCAGCTCACCGTCCCGGGGGGCCGATACGCAGTATTTT,CASSPSRGADTQYF
TRBV10-2,15,TRBJ2-7,.,once,TGCGCCAGCAGTGTTGACCCGGGTGGGTCCTACGAGCAGTACTTC,CASSVDPGGSYEQYF
TRBV5-4,16,TRBJ2-3,TRBD1,.,TGTGCCAGCAGCTTGGGGGGACAGGGGAGCACAGATACGCAGTATTTT,CASSLGGQGSTDTQYF
TRBV2,15,TRBJ2-3,TRBD2,.,TGTGCCAGCAGTGAGGCTAGCGGGAGGACAGATACGCAGTATTTT,CASSEASGRTDTQYF
TRBV5-1,14,TRBJ2-2,.,.,TGCGCCAGCAGCCCTCCTGGGGCTGGCGGGGAGCTGTTTTTT,CASSPPGAGGELFF
TRBV4-1,14,TRBJ2-3,.,.,TGCGCCAGCAGCCAAGATGAACGGTCTCTCACGCAGTATTTT,CASSQDERSLTQYF
TRBV28,11,TRBJ2-2,.,.,TGTGCCAGCAGCACACCCGGGGAGCTGTTTTTT,CASSTPGELFF
TRBV6-5,15,TRBJ2-7,TRBD2,.,TGTGCCAGCAGTTACTCTGTGAGCGGGGTGTACGAGCAGTACTTC,CASSYSVSGVYEQYF
TRBV4-2,16,TRBJ2-3,.,.,TGTGCCAGCAGCCAAGATAGCGGATGGGACACAGATACGCAGTATTTT,CASSQDSGWDTDTQYF
TRBV9,16,TRBJ2-3,.,.,TGTGCCAGCAGCGGTGGGGGCGGGAGTAGCACAGATACGCAGTATTTT,CASSGGGGSSTDTQYF
TRBV2,18,TRBJ2-3,TRBD2,.,TGTGCCAGCAGTGAAGCTCTTGTGGGGGAGGGCAGGACAGATACGCAGTATTTT,CASSEALVGEGRTDTQYF
TRBV29-1,14,TRBJ1-1,.,.,TGCAGCGTTGAAGTCCCAGGGGAGAACACTGAAGCTTTCTTT,CSVEVPGENTEAFF
TRBV5-6,15,TRBJ2-7,TRBD1,.,TGTGCCAGCAGCGCCGGACAGGGGAGGGGTTACGAGCAGTACTTC,CASSAGQGRGYEQYF
TRBV23-1,16,TRBJ2-5,TRBD1,.,TGCGCCAGCAGTCAATTTTTGATACACAGGGGAGAGACCCAGTACTTC,CASSQFLIHRGETQYF